This T cell receptor (beta chain) was profiled in a study of CD8+ T cells in alopecia areata. The CDR3 is 17 amino acids. V was pared by 3 bases and J by 1 base, with 14 bases between. Germline loops: CDR1 SGDLS, CDR2 YYNGEE. The authors extracted RNA and reverse transcribed it into cDNA as the sequencing template. Profiled with immunoSEQ multiplex PCR; TCRdb holds only in-frame clones, not every one. The sample holds roughly 150,000 clones, around 54% seen once. V usage is TRBV9 and J usage is TRBJ2-6; D gene uncertain. The TCR was taken from a human donor in good health. Sequencing was performed on CD4+ T cells sorted from blood. The CDR3 bases are TGTGCCAGCAGCGCGACCCTGATCTGGTCTGGGGCCAACGTCCTGACTTTC. Translated: CASSATLIWSGANVLTF.